This T cell receptor (beta chain) was profiled in a study of CD8 T cells in ankylosing spondylitis. Making use of molecular barcodes, quantitative 5'-RACE generated TCR beta libraries. A single record per CDR3 protein comes from TCRdb applying MiXCR to the 5' RACE reads. This sample has 250,000 to 350,000 distinct CDR3 sequences, with less than 25% found just once. A remark on this clonotype: The antigen remains unidentified.

The ends lost 3 bases at V and 8 bases at J; junction bases unmatched: 3. The germline V gene encodes CDR1 DFQATT and CDR2 SNEGSKA (reference sequence). CDR3 length equals 13 residues. Study-wide points: As reported, disease-linked clones showed significant enrichment in matched ankylosing spondylitis synovial fluid. A TCR beta motif made of fewer than ten highly homologous variants seemed typical of ankylosing spondylitis blood.

Sequenced material: blood, either unsorted or a sorted T cell fraction (not recorded which). This chain links TRBV20-1 with TRBJ1-4; 10 bases match TRBD1. The sequence came from a female donor with ankylosing spondylitis or in good health (not recorded which). CDR3 nucleotide sequence: TGCAGTGCTAGGCGGACAGGGGGGGAAAAACTGTTTTTT. Translated, it gives CSARRTGGEKLFF.